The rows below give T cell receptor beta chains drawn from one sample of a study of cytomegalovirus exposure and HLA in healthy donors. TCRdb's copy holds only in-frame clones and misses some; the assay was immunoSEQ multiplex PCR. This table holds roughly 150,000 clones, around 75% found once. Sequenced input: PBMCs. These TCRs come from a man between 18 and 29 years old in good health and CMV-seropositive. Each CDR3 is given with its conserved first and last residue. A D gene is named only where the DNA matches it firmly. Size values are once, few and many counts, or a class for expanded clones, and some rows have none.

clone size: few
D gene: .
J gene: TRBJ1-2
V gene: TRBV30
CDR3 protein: CAWSRENYGYTF
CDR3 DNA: TGTGCCTGGAGTAGAGAGAACTATGGCTACACCTTC

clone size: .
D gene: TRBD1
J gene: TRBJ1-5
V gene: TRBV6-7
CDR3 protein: CASSQIQGARSVINYGNQPQHF
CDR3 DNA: TGTGCCAGCAGTCAAATACAGGGGGCGAGGAGTGTGATAAATTATGGCAATCAGCCCCAGCATTTT

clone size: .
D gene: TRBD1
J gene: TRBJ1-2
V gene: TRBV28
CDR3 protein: CASSLHSDREEYGYTF
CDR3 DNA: TGTGCCAGCAGTTTACACTCGGACAGGGAGGAGTATGGCTACACCTTC

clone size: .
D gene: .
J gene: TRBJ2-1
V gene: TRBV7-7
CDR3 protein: CASSPNGLQGGDEQFF
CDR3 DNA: TGTGCTAGCAGCCCAAACGGACTCCAAGGAGGAGATGAGCAGTTCTTC

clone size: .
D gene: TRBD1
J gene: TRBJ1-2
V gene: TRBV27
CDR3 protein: CASSLSRPGGNYGYTF
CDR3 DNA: TGTGCCAGCAGTTTATCTCGGCCAGGGGGAAACTATGGCTACACCTTC

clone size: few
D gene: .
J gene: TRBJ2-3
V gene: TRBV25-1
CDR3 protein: CASSESGRTDTDTQYF
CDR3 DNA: TGTGCCAGCAGTGAATCAGGAAGAACAGACACAGATACGCAGTATTTT

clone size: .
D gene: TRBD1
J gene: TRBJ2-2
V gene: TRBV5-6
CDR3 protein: CASSATRQGGTGELFF
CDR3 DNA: TGTGCCAGCAGCGCGACCCGACAGGGCGGGACCGGGGAGCTGTTTTTT

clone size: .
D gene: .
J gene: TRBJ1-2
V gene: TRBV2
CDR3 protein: CASRGEGHRDYTF
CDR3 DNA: TGTGCCAGCAGAGGGGAGGGTCACAGAGACTACACCTTC

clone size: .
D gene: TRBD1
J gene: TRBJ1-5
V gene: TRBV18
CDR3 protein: CASSTTGGSNQPQHF
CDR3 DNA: TGTGCCAGCTCCACCACAGGGGGAAGCAATCAGCCCCAGCATTTT

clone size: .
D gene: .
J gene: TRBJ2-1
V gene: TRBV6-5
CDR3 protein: CASSRGDTNNEQFF
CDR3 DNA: TGTGCCAGCAGTCGGGGGGACACCAACAATGAGCAGTTCTTC

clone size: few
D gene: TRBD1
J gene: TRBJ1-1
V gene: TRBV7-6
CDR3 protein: CASSVTGGTEAFF
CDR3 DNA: TGTGCCAGCAGCGTAACAGGGGGCACTGAAGCTTTCTTT

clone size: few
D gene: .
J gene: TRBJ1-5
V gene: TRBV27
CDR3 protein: CASNPRQTHQPQHF
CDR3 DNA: TGTGCCAGCAACCCCCGACAGACACATCAGCCCCAGCATTTT

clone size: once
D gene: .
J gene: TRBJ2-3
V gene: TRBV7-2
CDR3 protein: CASSWGGGKDTQYF
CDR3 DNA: TGTGCCAGCAGTTGGGGGGGCGGGAAAGATACGCAGTATTTT

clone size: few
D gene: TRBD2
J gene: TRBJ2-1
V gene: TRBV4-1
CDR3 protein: CASSLPTSLHNEQFF
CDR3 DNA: TGCGCCAGCAGCCTGCCGACTAGCTTACACAATGAGCAGTTCTTC

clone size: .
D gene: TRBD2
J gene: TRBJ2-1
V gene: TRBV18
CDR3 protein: CASSPTSGNFEQFF
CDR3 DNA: TGTGCCAGCTCACCGACTAGCGGCAATTTTGAGCAGTTCTTC

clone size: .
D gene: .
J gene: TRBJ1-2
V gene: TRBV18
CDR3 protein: CASSPDSSGGSYGYTF
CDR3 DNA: TGTGCCAGCTCACCAGACTCATCGGGGGGAAGCTATGGCTACACCTTC

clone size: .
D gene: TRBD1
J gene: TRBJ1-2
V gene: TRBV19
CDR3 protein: CASSTGDHGYTF
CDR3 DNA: TGTGCCAGTTCTACAGGGGACCATGGCTACACCTTC

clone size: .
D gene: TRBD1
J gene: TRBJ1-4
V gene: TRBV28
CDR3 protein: CASSARQGEEKLFF
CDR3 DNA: TGTGCCAGCAGTGCGCGACAGGGGGAGGAAAAACTGTTTTTT

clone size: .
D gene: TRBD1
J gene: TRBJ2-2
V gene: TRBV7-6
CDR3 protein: CASSLMGTDYPGELFF
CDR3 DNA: TGTGCCAGCAGCTTAATGGGGACAGATTATCCCGGGGAGCTGTTTTTT

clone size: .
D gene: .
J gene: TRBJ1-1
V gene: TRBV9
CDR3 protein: CASSVGPSGIEAFF
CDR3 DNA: TGTGCCAGCAGCGTAGGACCGTCGGGGATTGAAGCTTTCTTT

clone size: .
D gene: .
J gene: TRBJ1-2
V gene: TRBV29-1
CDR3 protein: CSDLRTAGYTF
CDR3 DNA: TGCAGCGACCTTAGGACAGCTGGCTACACCTTC

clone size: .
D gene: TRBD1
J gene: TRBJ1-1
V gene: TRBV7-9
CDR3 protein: CASRGTGGAKTEAFF
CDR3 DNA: TGTGCCAGCAGAGGGACAGGGGGCGCGAAAACTGAAGCTTTCTTT

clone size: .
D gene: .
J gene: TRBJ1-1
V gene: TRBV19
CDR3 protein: CASRPRGTNTEAFF
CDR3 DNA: TGTGCCAGTAGGCCGCGAGGAACGAACACTGAAGCTTTCTTT

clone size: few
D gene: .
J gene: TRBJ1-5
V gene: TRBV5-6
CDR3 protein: CASSFWGGDQPQHF
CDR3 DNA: TGTGCCAGCAGCTTTTGGGGAGGGGATCAGCCCCAGCATTTT

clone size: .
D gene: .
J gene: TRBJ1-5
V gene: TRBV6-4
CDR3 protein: CASSDEQSWARQPQHF
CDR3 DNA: TGTGCCAGCAGTGACGAACAGTCCTGGGCCAGGCAGCCCCAGCATTTT

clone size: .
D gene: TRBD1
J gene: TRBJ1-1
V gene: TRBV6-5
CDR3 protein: CASREGQLNTEAFF
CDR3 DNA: TGTGCCAGCAGAGAGGGACAGTTGAACACTGAAGCTTTCTTT

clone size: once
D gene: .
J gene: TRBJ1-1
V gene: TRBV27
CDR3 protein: CASSLSGGRQAFF
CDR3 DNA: TGTGCCAGCAGTTTATCCGGGGGGCGGCAAGCTTTCTTT

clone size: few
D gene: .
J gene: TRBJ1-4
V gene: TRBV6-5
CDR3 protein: CASSVRFPNEKLFF
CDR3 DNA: TGTGCCAGCAGTGTCCGGTTCCCGAATGAAAAACTGTTTTTT

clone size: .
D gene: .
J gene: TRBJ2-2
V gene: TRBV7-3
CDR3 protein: CASSPSSRGTGELFF
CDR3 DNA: TGTGCCAGCAGCCCTAGCAGCAGAGGCACCGGGGAGCTGTTTTTT

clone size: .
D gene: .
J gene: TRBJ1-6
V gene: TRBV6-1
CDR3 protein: CASSVLTRNNSPLHF
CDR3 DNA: TGTGCCAGCAGTGTCTTGACAAGGAACAATTCACCCCTCCACTTT